This T cell receptor (beta chain) was identified in a study of beta chain features in type 1 diabetes. Concerning this clone: Antigen unknown.

This CDR3 comprises 14 residues. Germline CDR1 reads SGHRS; CDR2 reads YFSETQ. V dropped 4 bases and J dropped 3 bases, with 11 bases sitting between them. Staining for CD45RO/CCR7/CD25/CD127/CD95/CD27 allowed sorting of CD4+ naive, central memory, regulatory and stem cell-like memory cells. Overall study findings and caveats: Naive, central memory and regulatory TCRB repertoires appeared more similar among patients than healthy donors. TCRB CDR3s were moderately but significantly shorter in Type 1 diabetes patients in all four CD4+ subsets. The study left unresolved whether HLA type influences TCRB rearrangement.

Every isolated RNA sample was fully reverse transcribed, so sequencing captured expressed TCRB transcripts. Profiling relied on immunoSEQ multiplex PCR, and the TCRdb table lists in-frame clones only, not all of them. The top ten clones hold more than 0.015% of a sample with a few hundred thousand clones, over 14% of them seen once. The sample comprised naive CD4+ T cells from blood. The receptor was isolated from a man between 18 and 35 years old with type 1 diabetes. The V call is TRBV5-1, the J call TRBJ2-4; D is ambiguous. The CDR3 here is CASSPTSGKNIQYF. The DNA for the CDR3 is TGCGCCAGCAGCCCCACCTCGGGCAAAAACATTCAGTACTTC. The full variable domain, rest sourced from reference TRBV5-1 and TRBJ2-4, is KAGVTQTPRYLIKTRGQQVTLSCSPISGHRSVSWYQQTPGQGLQFLFEYFSETQRNKGNFPGRFSGRQFSNSRSEMNVSTLELGDSALYLCASSPTSGKNIQYFGAGTRLSVL.